This is a list of T cell receptor beta chains from one sample in a study of CD8 T cells in ankylosing spondylitis. MiXCR, run by TCRdb on the 5' RACE reads, gives a single entry per CDR3 protein. The table lists roughly 86,000 distinct CDR3 sequences, about 9.1% of them singletons. The sequenced material came from blood, either unsorted or a sorted T cell fraction (not recorded which). The receptors shown here come from a male donor with ankylosing spondylitis or in good health (not recorded which). CDR3s include the opening cysteine and the closing phenylalanine or tryptophan. The D gene is left open where the match is weak. Where a row states a size, it is once, few, many or the class of an expanded clone; other rows omit it.

j_call clone_size d_call v_call cdr3_aa cdr3_nt
TRBJ1-1 many - TRBV5-1 CASSLAGPTEAFF TGCGCCAGCAGCTTGGCAGGTCCAACTGAAGCTTTCTTT
TRBJ1-2 - - TRBV7-2 CASSLLTRNHVYTF TGTGCCAGCAGCTTATTGACACGGAACCATGTCTACACCTTC
TRBJ2-3 many - TRBV27 CARGPDTQYF TGTGCCAGGGGCCCCGACACGCAGTATTTT
TRBJ1-5 many - TRBV21-1 CASSKVRGGQGPSVNQPQHF TGTGCCAGCAGCAAAGTACGAGGGGGGCAGGGTCCCTCAGTTAATCAGCCCCAGCATTTT
TRBJ2-3 few - TRBV2 CASSAQLTDTQYF TGTGCCAGCAGTGCGCAGCTCACAGATACGCAGTATTTT
TRBJ1-2 many - TRBV7-9 CASSLTDPSYGYTF TGTGCCAGCAGCTTAACAGATCCCTCCTATGGCTACACCTTC
TRBJ2-3 many - TRBV5-1 CASSSRGLTGVDTQYF TGCGCCAGCAGCTCGAGGGGCCTCACGGGGGTGGATACGCAGTATTTT
TRBJ2-1 many TRBD2 TRBV5-1 CASSLALAGGREDNEQFF TGCGCCAGCAGCTTGGCCCTAGCGGGGGGGAGAGAGGACAATGAGCAGTTCTTC
TRBJ2-1 many - TRBV21-1 CASSKDCPDRPFF TGTGCCAGCAGCAAAGACTGCCCAGACAGGCCGTTCTTC
TRBJ1-2 many - TRBV12-3/TRBV12-4 CASSLQPNGAYTF TGTGCCAGCAGTTTGCAGCCTAACGGAGCCTACACCTTC
TRBJ2-7 many - TRBV29-1 CSVEKVGEQYF TGCAGCGTTGAAAAAGTCGGCGAGCAGTACTTC
TRBJ2-7 many - TRBV20-1 CSARGDRLSYEQYF TGCAGTGCTAGAGGCGACCGCCTCTCCTACGAGCAGTACTTC
TRBJ1-5 - TRBD1 TRBV6-1 CASKTTTGGEGQPQHF TGTGCCAGCAAAACCACCACAGGGGGCGAGGGTCAGCCCCAGCATTTT
TRBJ1-1 many TRBD1 TRBV7-2 CASSPSTGAHTEAFF TGTGCCAGCAGCCCTTCTACAGGGGCCCACACTGAAGCTTTCTTT
TRBJ2-1 - TRBD2 TRBV20-1 CSSGTSGWLDANNEQFF TGCAGCTCCGGGACTAGCGGGTGGCTCGATGCGAACAATGAGCAGTTCTTC
TRBJ2-7 many - TRBV2 CASSGGTSRPREQYF TGTGCCAGCAGCGGTGGGACATCCCGGCCTCGCGAGCAGTACTTC
TRBJ2-7 few - TRBV19 CASSRDSIYEQYF TGTGCCAGTAGTAGGGACTCTATCTACGAGCAGTACTTC
TRBJ2-3 many - TRBV5-1 CASTPGRGSTDTQYF TGCGCCAGCACCCCCGGCAGGGGTAGCACAGATACGCAGTATTTT
TRBJ2-1 many TRBD1 TRBV5-1 CASSNRQGSYNEQFF TGCGCCAGCAGCAATCGACAGGGCAGCTACAATGAGCAGTTCTTC
TRBJ2-5 - - TRBV7-9 CASSLWKGGSIETQYF TGTGCCAGCAGCTTGTGGAAAGGGGGAAGTATCGAGACCCAGTACTTC
TRBJ1-6 many - TRBV20-1 CSARDLNHSRGPYNSPLHF TGCAGTGCTAGGGATCTCAACCATTCGAGGGGCCCCTATAATTCACCCCTCCACTTT
TRBJ2-7 many - TRBV20-1 CSAASGYSYEQYF TGCAGTGCGGCTTCGGGATACTCCTACGAGCAGTACTTC
TRBJ2-5 - - TRBV10-1 CASCGAPYQETQYF TGCGCCAGCTGCGGGGCACCGTACCAAGAGACCCAGTACTTC
TRBJ2-5 few - TRBV20-1 CSASSSSGDQETQYF TGCAGTGCTAGTTCAAGCAGCGGCGACCAAGAGACCCAGTACTTC
TRBJ2-3 few - TRBV5-6 CASSSTASTSTDTQYF TGTGCCAGCAGCTCTACAGCTAGTACTAGCACAGATACGCAGTATTTT
TRBJ2-7 - TRBD1 TRBV5-4 CASSRSDRPSYEQYF TGTGCCAGCAGCAGATCGGACAGGCCGTCCTACGAGCAGTACTTC
TRBJ2-7 many TRBD1 TRBV27 CASSPTIGQGAPYEQYF TGTGCCAGCAGTCCAACGATCGGACAGGGGGCTCCATACGAGCAGTACTTC
TRBJ1-4 - TRBD1 TRBV11-2 CASSFLTGGVEKLFF TGTGCCAGCAGCTTTCTGACAGGGGGTGTAGAAAAACTGTTTTTT
TRBJ2-7 many TRBD1 TRBV6-5 CASSQGQGAYEQYF TGTGCCAGCAGTCAAGGACAGGGGGCGTACGAGCAGTACTTC
TRBJ1-1 many - TRBV19 CASKEPKRTMNTEAFF TGTGCCAGTAAGGAACCTAAAAGGACGATGAACACTGAAGCTTTCTTT
TRBJ2-7 many - TRBV30 CAWARRYEQYF TGTGCCTGGGCGCGCCGCTACGAGCAGTACTTC
TRBJ2-1 many TRBD2 TRBV6-2/TRBV6-3 CASSDTSGGLREQFF TGTGCCAGCAGCGATACTAGCGGGGGGCTCCGAGAGCAGTTCTTC
TRBJ2-3 many - TRBV5-1 CASSLGPTDTQYF TGCGCCAGCAGCTTGGGTCCCACAGATACGCAGTATTTT
TRBJ1-3 many - TRBV20-1 CSAYSGEEMGNTIYF TGCAGTGCCTATTCAGGGGAGGAGATGGGAAACACCATATATTTT
TRBJ1-1 many - TRBV20-1 CSARGLPGQLNTEAFF TGCAGTGCTAGAGGGCTTCCAGGCCAGTTGAACACTGAAGCTTTCTTT
TRBJ2-4 many TRBD2 TRBV2 CASSRSHSGVTKNIQYF TGTGCCAGCAGTCGCTCGCACAGCGGGGTGACCAAAAACATTCAGTACTTC
TRBJ1-6 many - TRBV2 CASSVFDSWVLSPLHF TGTGCCAGCAGTGTTTTTGATTCGTGGGTTCTTTCACCCCTCCACTTT
TRBJ1-1 many - TRBV7-2 CASSYPTSTEAFF TGTGCCAGCAGCTACCCCACATCCACTGAAGCTTTCTTT
TRBJ1-1 many - TRBV5-1 CASSLPDTEAFF TGCGCCAGCAGCTTGCCGGACACTGAAGCTTTCTTT
TRBJ1-2 many - TRBV2 CASTLGRGRDLGYTF TGTGCCAGCACCCTAGGAAGGGGCAGGGATCTGGGCTACACCTTC